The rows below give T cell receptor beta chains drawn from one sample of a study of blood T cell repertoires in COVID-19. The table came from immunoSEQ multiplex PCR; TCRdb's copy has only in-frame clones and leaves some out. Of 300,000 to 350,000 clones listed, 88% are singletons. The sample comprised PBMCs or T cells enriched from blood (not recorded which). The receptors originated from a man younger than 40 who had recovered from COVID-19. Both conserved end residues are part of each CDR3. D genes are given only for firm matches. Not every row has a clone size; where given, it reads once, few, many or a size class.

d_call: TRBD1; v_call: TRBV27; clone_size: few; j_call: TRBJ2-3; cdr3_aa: CASSPKSGTGGTDTQYF; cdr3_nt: TGTGCCAGCAGTCCGAAGAGCGGGACAGGGGGCACAGATACGCAGTATTTT
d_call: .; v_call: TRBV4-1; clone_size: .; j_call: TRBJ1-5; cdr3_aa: CASSQGGIVGSWGNQPQHF; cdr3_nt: TGCGCCAGCAGCCAGGGGGGTATTGTAGGATCTTGGGGCAATCAGCCCCAGCATTTT
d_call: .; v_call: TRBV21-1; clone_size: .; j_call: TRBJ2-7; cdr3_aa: CAICLSGSYEQYF; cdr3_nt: TGTGCCATCTGCTTAAGCGGCTCCTACGAGCAGTACTTC
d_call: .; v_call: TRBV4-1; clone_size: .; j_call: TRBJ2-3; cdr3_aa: CASSQHGSADTQYF; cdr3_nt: TGCGCCAGCAGCCAGCATGGTAGCGCAGATACGCAGTATTTT
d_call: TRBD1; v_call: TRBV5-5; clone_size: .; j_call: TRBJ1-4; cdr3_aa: CASSDQGALGTNEKLFF; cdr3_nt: TGTGCCAGCAGCGATCAGGGGGCTTTAGGAACTAATGAAAAACTGTTTTTT
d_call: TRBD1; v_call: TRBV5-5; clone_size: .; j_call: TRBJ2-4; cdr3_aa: CASSSRTGAKNIQYF; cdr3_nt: TGTGCCAGCAGCTCCAGGACAGGGGCCAAAAACATTCAGTACTTC
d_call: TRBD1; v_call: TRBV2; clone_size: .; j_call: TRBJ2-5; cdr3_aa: CASRDRGETQYF; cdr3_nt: TGTGCCAGCCGAGACAGGGGGGAGACCCAGTACTTC
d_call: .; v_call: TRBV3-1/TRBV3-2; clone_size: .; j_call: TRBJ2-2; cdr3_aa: CASSQIGTGELFF; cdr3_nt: TGTGCCAGCAGCCAAATCGGTACCGGGGAGCTGTTTTTT
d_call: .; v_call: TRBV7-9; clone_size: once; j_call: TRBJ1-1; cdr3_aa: CASSLRRGTEAFF; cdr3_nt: TGTGCCAGCAGCCTCAGACGGGGAACTGAAGCTTTCTTT
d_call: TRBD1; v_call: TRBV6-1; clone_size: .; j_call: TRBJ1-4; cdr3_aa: CASSRRQGPNEKLFF; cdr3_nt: TGTGCCAGCAGCCGTCGACAGGGGCCTAATGAAAAACTGTTTTTT
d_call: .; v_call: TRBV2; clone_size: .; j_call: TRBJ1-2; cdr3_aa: CASSVTYNYGYTF; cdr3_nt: TGTGCCAGCAGTGTGACATATAACTATGGCTACACCTTC
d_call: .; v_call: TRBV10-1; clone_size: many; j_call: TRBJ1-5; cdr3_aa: CASSDHSNQPQHF; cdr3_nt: TGCGCCAGCAGTGACCATAGCAATCAGCCCCAGCATTTT
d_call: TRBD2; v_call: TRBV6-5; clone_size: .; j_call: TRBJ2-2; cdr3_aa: CASKPSGGGGELFF; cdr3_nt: TGTGCCAGCAAACCGAGCGGGGGCGGTGGGGAGCTGTTTTTT
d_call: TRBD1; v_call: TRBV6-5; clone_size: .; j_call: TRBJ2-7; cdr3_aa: CASRVGTGALYEQYF; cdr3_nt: TGTGCCAGCAGAGTTGGGACAGGGGCCTTATACGAGCAGTACTTC
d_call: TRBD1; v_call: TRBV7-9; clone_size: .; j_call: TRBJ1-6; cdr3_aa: CASSLGTGTINNSPLHF; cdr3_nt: TGTGCCAGCAGCTTAGGGACAGGGACGATCAATAATTCACCCCTCCACTTT
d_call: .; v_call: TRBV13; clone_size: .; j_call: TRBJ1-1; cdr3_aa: CASSFLGAGTEAFF; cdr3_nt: TGTGCCAGCAGCTTCTTAGGGGCCGGCACTGAAGCTTTCTTT
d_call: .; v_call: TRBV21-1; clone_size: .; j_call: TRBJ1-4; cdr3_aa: CASSTGQKQATNEKLFF; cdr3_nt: TGTGCCAGCAGCACCGGACAGAAACAAGCAACTAATGAAAAACTGTTTTTT
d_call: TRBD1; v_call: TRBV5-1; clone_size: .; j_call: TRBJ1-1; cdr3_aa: CASSSRTGLNTEAFF; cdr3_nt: TGCGCCAGCAGCTCGCGGACAGGGTTGAACACTGAAGCTTTCTTT
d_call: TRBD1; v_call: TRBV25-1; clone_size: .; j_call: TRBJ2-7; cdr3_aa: CASRGQASYEQYF; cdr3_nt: TGTGCCAGCAGGGGACAGGCCTCCTACGAGCAGTACTTC
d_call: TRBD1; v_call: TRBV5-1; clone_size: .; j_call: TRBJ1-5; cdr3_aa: CASSPGTGGGQPQHF; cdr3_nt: TGCGCCAGCAGCCCAGGGACAGGGGGCGGTCAGCCCCAGCATTTT
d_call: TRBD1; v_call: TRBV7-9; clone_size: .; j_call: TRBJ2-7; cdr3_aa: CASSRRGLYEQYF; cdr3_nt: TGTGCCAGCAGCCGCAGGGGGCTGTACGAGCAGTACTTC
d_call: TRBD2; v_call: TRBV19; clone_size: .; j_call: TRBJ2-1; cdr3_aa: CASSMSSGVGYNEQFF; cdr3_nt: TGTGCCAGTAGTATGTCTAGCGGGGTGGGCTACAATGAGCAGTTCTTC
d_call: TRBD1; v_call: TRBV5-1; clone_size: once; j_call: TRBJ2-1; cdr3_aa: CASSLGTGENNEQFF; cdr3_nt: TGCGCCAGCAGCTTAGGGACAGGGGAAAACAATGAGCAGTTCTTC
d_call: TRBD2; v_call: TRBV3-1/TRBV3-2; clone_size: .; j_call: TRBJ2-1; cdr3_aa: CASSQLAGGSSYNEQFF; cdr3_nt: TGTGCCAGCAGCCAACTAGCGGGAGGGAGCTCCTACAATGAGCAGTTCTTC
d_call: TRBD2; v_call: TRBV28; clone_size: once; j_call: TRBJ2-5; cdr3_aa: CASSLGGVLAGGPGETQYF; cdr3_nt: TGTGCCAGCAGTTTAGGTGGTGTACTAGCGGGGGGACCGGGGGAGACCCAGTACTTC
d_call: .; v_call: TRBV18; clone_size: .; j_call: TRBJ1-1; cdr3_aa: CASSPDRSYTEAFF; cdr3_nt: TGTGCCAGCTCACCCGACAGGTCCTACACTGAAGCTTTCTTT